This T cell receptor (beta chain) was captured in a study of T cell responses to AZD1222 COVID-19 vaccine. CDR3 length equals 15 residues. The trim removed 7 bases at V and 3 bases at J, leaving 8 bases unmatched. Per germline, CDR1 SNHLY and CDR2 FYNNEI. About this clone itself: Antigen specificity is unknown.

Libraries were prepared by immunoSEQ multiplex PCR; TCRdb keeps only in-frame clonotypes and omits some of them. The sample lists around 100,000 clones, roughly 90% occurring once. General observations from the study: It was only after the peak T cell response that any repertoires were sampled. Most donors were white British and more were female, and clonal diversity was possibly underestimated. With two AZD1222 doses given, Spike-specific TCR breadth and depth both rose. At 160-218 and 743-854, vaccine-associated CD4 TCRs were dominant, and they spanned spike.

The chain carries TRBV2 and TRBJ2-3, with 9 nucleotides matching TRBD1. Sequenced material: peripheral blood, taken on day 0 of AZD1222 vaccination. The sequence came from an adult in good health. CDR3 coding DNA: TGTGCCAGCATTCTGGAACAGGGGGCTACAGATACGCAGTATTTT. It translates to CASILEQGATDTQYF.